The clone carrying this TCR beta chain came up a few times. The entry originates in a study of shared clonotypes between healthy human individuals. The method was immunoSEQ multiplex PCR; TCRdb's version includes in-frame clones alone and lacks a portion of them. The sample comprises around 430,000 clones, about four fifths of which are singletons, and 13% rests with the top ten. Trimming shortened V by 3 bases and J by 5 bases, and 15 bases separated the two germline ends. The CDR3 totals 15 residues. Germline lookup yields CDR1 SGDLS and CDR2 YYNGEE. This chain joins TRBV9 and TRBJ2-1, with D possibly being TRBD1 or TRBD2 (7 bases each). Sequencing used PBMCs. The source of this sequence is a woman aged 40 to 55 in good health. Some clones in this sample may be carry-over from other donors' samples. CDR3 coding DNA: TGTGCCAGCAGCGAGGGGGCGGGAGCCCACAATGAGCAGTTCTTC. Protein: CASSEGAGAHNEQFF.